Following are 19 T cell receptor beta chains from one sample sequenced in a study of shared clonotypes between healthy human individuals. Only in-frame clones appear in the TCRdb table, and some are missing; sequencing was by immunoSEQ multiplex PCR. This repertoire shows nearly 2 million clones, about 95% found once; its top ten account for 1% to 1.5%. Positive CCR7 selection of CD45RO-negative cells yielded the naive CD8 cells, and terminally differentiated effector memory CD45RA+ cells were excluded. The sequenced sample consisted of naive CD8+ T cells sorted from blood. These receptors all come from a man aged 18 to 30 in good health.

The rearrangement joins TRBV9 to TRBJ2-3; 8 nucleotides line up with TRBD2. CDR1 is SGDLS, CDR2 YYNGEE, per germline. With V trimmed by 7 bases and J by 0 bases, 4 bases remained unmatched. This CDR3 has 14 residues. The CDR3 DNA reads TGTGCCAGCGGTTTAGCGGGGAGCACAGATACGCAGTATTTT. This sequence encodes CASGLAGSTDTQYF.

The chain uses TRBV7-9 and TRBJ1-4; maybe TRBD1 (5 bases). Germline V gives CDR1 SEHNR, CDR2 FQNEAQ (reference sequence). Trimming stripped 5 bases from V and 3 bases from J, with 16 bases between. This CDR3 region has 16 residues. The CDR3: CASSRDGDGANEKLFF. DNA of the CDR3: TGTGCCAGCAGCAGGGACGGCGACGGAGCTAATGAAAAACTGTTTTTT.

The rearrangement uses TRBV6-1 and TRBJ1-4; perhaps TRBD1 as D (5 bases). Between the trimmed V and J ends, which lost 6 bases and 8 bases, there was a span of 13 bases. Per germline, CDR1 MNHNS and CDR2 SASEGT. CDR3 size: 13 residues. The CDR3 here is CASSHGGLEKLFF. In DNA, the CDR3 is TGTGCCAGCAGCCATGGGGGTTTGGAAAAACTGTTTTTT.

In this sample, this clone turned up once. The V call is TRBV4-1, the J call TRBJ1-2; D perhaps matches TRBD1 (6 bases). V lost 3 bases and J 4 bases, leaving 15 bases between the germline ends. The CDR3 length is 15 residues. Germline V gives CDR1 MGHRA, CDR2 YSYEKL. CDR3 sequence (DNA): TGCGCCAGCAGCCATGTACAGGGCGGGGGCTATGGCTACACCTTC. Encoded protein: CASSHVQGGGYGYTF.

This chain uses TRBV9 with TRBJ2-2; D is ambiguous. Germline-derived CDR1 and CDR2 are SGDLS and YYNGEE. This CDR3 has 13 amino acids. Trimming left V 8 bases short and J 1 base short, with 9 bases between. The CDR3 DNA follows: TGTGCCAGTGGGGAAATGAACACCGGGGAGCTGTTTTTT. Encoded protein: CASGEMNTGELFF.

Points on this clone: Other DNA sequences in the same sample also yield this CDR3. V usage is TRBV27 and J usage is TRBJ2-2; no firm D call. Germline assignment: CDR1 MNHEY and CDR2 SMNVEV (reference sequence). The V end lost 3 bases, the J end lost 4 bases, and 6 bases lay between the germline ends. The CDR3 is made up of 13 amino acids. The DNA of the CDR3 is TGTGCCAGCAGTTTCGGCAGCACCGGGGAGCTGTTTTTT. Its translation: CASSFGSTGELFF.

The chain carries TRBV7-6 and TRBJ2-5; no clear D gene. Germline values: CDR1 SGHVS, CDR2 FNYEAQ. V was trimmed by 1 base and J by 1 base, leaving 7 bases between them. This CDR3 has 14 amino acids. DNA of the CDR3: TGTGCCAGCAGCTTAGAAGGGCTCCAAGAGACCCAGTACTTC. Residues: CASSLEGLQETQYF. Complete variable domain (other parts from reference TRBV7-6 and TRBJ2-5): GAGVSQSPRYKVTKRGQDVALRCDPISGHVSLYWYRQALGQGPEFLTYFNYEAQQDKSGLPNDRFSAERPEGSISTLTIQRTEQRDSAMYRCASSLEGLQETQYFGPGTRLLVL.

This chain connects TRBV4-1 to TRBJ2-1; no firm D call. Per the germline V gene, CDR1 is MGHRA and CDR2 is YSYEKL. The V gene lost 2 bases and the J gene lost 5 bases, with 10 bases spanning the gap. This CDR3 has 14 amino acids. The CDR3 bases are TGCGCCAGCAGCCAACTCCCCCAGGACAATGAGCAGTTCTTC. This sequence encodes CASSQLPQDNEQFF.

On this clone itself: At the DNA level, this CDR3 is encoded by other sequences in the same sample as well. The chain is built from TRBV9 and TRBJ2-5; D unclear. Germline CDR1 SGDLS, CDR2 YYNGEE. The V end lost 0 bases, the J end lost 3 bases, and 9 bases lay between the germline ends. The CDR3 runs 14 residues. CDR3 sequence (DNA): TGTGCCAGCAGCGTAGACGGTGCGGAAGAGACCCAGTACTTC. It specifies CASSVDGAEETQYF. Combining the CDR3 with reference TRBV9 and TRBJ2-5 gives the whole variable domain DSGVTQTPKHLITATGQRVTLRCSPRSGDLSVYWYQQSLDQGLQFLIQYYNGEERAKGNILERFSAQQFPDLHSELNLSSLELGDSALYFCASSVDGAEETQYFGPGTRLLVL.

The chain uses TRBV7-6 and TRBJ2-7, with a tentative D call TRBD1 (5 bases). The germline V gene encodes CDR1 SGHVS and CDR2 FNYEAQ. The CDR3 is 13 amino acids. V lost 5 bases and J 5 bases, leaving 13 bases between the germline ends. This chain's CDR3 is CASSLGRRDEQYF. The CDR3 nucleotides are TGTGCCAGCAGCCTGGGGCGGCGCGACGAGCAGTACTTC.

This rearrangement joins TRBV25-1 to TRBJ1-1; the D gene is possibly TRBD1 (5 bases). Germline lookup yields CDR1 MGHDK and CDR2 SYGVNS. V was pared by 2 bases and J by 3 bases, with 16 bases between. CDR3 length: 16 amino acids. The CDR3: CASSEGHSLLHTEAFF. The DNA of the CDR3 is TGTGCCAGCAGTGAAGGACATTCGTTACTCCACACTGAAGCTTTCTTT.

This chain connects TRBV10-3 to TRBJ2-7; 10 positions agree with TRBD1. The CDR3 has 14 residues. The ends lost 2 bases at V and 4 bases at J; junction bases unmatched: 2. Germline V gene lookup returns CDR1 ENHRY and CDR2 SYGVKD. Here the CDR3 DNA reads TGTGCCATCAGTGAGGGACAGGGGGTATACGAGCAGTACTTC. This translates into CAISEGQGVYEQYF.

The chain combines TRBV25-1 with TRBJ1-2; D not certain. Germline V gene data show CDR1 as MGHDK and CDR2 as SYGVNS. CDR3 length: 13 residues. V gave up 3 bases and J gave up 8 bases, with 13 bases separating them. The CDR3 DNA reads as TGTGCCAGCAGTGAGGTTACCGGGGAGGGCTACACCTTC. Encoded protein: CASSEVTGEGYTF.

The CDR3 sequence is CASSASGDSSYEQYF. The CDR3 DNA is TGTGCCAGCAGTGCGTCGGGGGACAGCTCCTACGAGCAGTACTTC. The chain recombines TRBV2 with TRBJ2-7; tentatively, D is TRBD1 (7 bases). The V end was cut by 4 bases, the J end by 0 bases, with 13 bases between. CDR1 is SNHLY, CDR2 FYNNEI, per germline. The CDR3 is 15 amino acids.

The chain combines TRBV27 with TRBJ2-2; D not certain. The CDR3 contains 14 residues. CDR1 and CDR2 (germline): MNHEY, SMNVEV (reference sequence). The V and J ends lost 2 bases and 1 base respectively, with 5 bases between them. This chain's CDR3 is CASSLGWNTGELFF. The CDR3 DNA is TGTGCCAGCAGTTTAGGGTGGAACACCGGGGAGCTGTTTTTT.

The chain recombines TRBV5-1 with TRBJ2-7, with 10 bases matching TRBD1. J was trimmed by 5 bases and V by 4 bases; bases with no gene match: 6. Per the germline V gene, CDR1 is SGHRS and CDR2 is YFSETQ. The CDR3 spans 14 residues. The CDR3 DNA reads as TGCGCCAGCAGCCACCGGGACAGGGGTGACGAGCAGTACTTC. As protein: CASSHRDRGDEQYF.

The chain carries TRBV15 and TRBJ2-3, with 8 positions matching TRBD1. There are 14 residues in the CDR3. The junction had 11 bases not matched to a gene; V was cut back by 4 bases and J by 11 bases. In germline, CDR1 is LNHNV, CDR2 YYDKDF (reference sequence). CDR3 DNA sequence: TGTGCCACCAGCACAGGACAGGGATCGACGGAGCAGTATTTT. Amino acids: CATSTGQGSTEQYF.

This chain links TRBV19 with TRBJ1-3; D is unresolved. This CDR3 has 12 residues. V was cut by 4 bases and J by 6 bases, with 7 bases left in between. In germline, CDR1 is LNHDA, CDR2 SQIVND (reference sequence). The CDR3 coding sequence is TGTGCCAGTAGTAATAGAGAAAACACCATATATTTT. It codes for CASSNRENTIYF.

The V and J genes are TRBV5-6 and TRBJ2-3; D is unclear. Germline V gene data show CDR1 as SGHDT and CDR2 as YYEEEE. Trimming cost V 0 bases and J 6 bases, with 8 bases left between them. CDR3 length equals 13 residues. The CDR3 is CASSLVPPDTQYF. The CDR3 DNA follows: TGTGCCAGCAGCTTGGTACCCCCGGATACGCAGTATTTT.